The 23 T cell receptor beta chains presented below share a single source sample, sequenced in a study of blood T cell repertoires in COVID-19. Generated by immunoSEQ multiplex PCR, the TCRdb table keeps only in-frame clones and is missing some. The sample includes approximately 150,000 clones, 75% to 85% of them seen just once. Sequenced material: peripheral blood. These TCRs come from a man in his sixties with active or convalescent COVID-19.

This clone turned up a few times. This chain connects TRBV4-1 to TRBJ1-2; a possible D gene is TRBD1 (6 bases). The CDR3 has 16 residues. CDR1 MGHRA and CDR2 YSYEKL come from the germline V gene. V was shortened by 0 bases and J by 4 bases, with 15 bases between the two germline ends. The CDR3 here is CASSQDSRGALYGYTF. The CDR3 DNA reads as TGCGCCAGCAGCCAAGATTCACGGGGGGCGCTCTATGGCTACACCTTC.

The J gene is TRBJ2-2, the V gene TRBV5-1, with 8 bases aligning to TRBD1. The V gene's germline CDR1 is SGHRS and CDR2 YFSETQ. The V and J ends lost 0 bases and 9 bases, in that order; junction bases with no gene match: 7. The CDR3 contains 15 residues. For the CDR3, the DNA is TGCGCCAGCAGCTTGGGTCTGGACAGGGCGCGGGAGCTGTTTTTT. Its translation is CASSLGLDRARELFF.

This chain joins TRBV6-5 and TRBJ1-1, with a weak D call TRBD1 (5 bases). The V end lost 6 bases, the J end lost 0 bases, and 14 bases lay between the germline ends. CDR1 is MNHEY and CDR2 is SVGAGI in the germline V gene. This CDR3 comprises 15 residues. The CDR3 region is CASSLTGGLNTEAFF. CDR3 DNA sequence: TGTGCCAGCAGCTTGACTGGGGGGTTGAACACTGAAGCTTTCTTT.

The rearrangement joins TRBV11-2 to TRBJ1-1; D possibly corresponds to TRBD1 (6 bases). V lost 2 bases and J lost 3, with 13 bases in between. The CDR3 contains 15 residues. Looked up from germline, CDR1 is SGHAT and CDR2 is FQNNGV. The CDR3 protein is CASSLLQGSYTEAFF. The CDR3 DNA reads TGTGCCAGCAGCTTATTGCAGGGGAGCTACACTGAAGCTTTCTTT.

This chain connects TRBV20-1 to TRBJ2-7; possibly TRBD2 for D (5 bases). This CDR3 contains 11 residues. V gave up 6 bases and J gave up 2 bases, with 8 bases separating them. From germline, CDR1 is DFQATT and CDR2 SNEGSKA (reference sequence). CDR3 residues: CSARGPYEQYV. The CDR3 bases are TGCAGTGCCCGAGGGCCCTACGAGCAGTACGTC.

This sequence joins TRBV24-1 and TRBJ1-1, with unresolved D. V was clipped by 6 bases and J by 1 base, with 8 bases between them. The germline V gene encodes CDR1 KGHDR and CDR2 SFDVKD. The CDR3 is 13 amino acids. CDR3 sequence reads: CATSNRENTEAFF. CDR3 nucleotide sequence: TGTGCCACCAGTAACAGAGAGAACACTGAAGCTTTCTTT.

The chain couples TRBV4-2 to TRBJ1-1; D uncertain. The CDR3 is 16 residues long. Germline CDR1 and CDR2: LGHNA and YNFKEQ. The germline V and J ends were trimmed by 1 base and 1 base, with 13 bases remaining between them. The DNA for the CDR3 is TGTGCCAGCAGCCAAGGTCTACTTACAGCGAACACTGAAGCTTTCTTT. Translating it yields CASSQGLLTANTEAFF.

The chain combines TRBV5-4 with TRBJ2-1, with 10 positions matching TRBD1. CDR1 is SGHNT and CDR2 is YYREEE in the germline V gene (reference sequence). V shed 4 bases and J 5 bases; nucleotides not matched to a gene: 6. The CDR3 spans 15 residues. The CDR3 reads CASSPTGQGHNEQFF. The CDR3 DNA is TGTGCCAGCAGCCCGACGGGACAGGGGCACAATGAGCAGTTCTTC.

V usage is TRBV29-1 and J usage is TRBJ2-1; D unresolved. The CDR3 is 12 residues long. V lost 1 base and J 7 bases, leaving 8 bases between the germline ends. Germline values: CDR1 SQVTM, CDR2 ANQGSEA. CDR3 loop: CSVEGLRNEQFF. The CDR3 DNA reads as TGCAGCGTTGAAGGTCTTCGTAATGAGCAGTTCTTC.

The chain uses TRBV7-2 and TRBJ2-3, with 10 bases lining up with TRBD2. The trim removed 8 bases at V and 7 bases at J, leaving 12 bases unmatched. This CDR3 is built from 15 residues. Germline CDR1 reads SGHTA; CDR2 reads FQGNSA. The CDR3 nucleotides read TGTGCCAGCCGGCCCCCAGCGGGGGGGCCGAATACGCAGTATTTT. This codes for CASRPPAGGPNTQYF. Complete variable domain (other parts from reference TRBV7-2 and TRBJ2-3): GAGVSQSPSNKVTEKGKDVELRCDPISGHTALYWYRQSLGQGLEFLIYFQGNSAPDKSGLPSDRFSAERTGGSVSTLTIQRTQQEDSAVYLCASRPPAGGPNTQYFGPGTRLTVL.

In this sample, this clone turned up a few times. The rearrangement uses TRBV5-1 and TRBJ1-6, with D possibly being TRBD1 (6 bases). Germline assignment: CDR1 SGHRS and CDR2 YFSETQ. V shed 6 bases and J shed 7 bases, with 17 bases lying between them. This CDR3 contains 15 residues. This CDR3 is CASTPRDTSNSPLHF. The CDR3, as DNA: TGCGCCAGCACCCCTAGGGACACCTCCAATTCACCCCTCCACTTT.

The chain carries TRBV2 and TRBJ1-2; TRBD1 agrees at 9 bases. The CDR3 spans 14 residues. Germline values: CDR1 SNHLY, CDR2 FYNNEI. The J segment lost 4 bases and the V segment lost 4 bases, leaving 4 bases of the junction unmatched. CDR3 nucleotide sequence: TGTGCCAGCAGTGGGGACAGGGCCGGCTATGGCTACACCTTC. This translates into CASSGDRAGYGYTF.

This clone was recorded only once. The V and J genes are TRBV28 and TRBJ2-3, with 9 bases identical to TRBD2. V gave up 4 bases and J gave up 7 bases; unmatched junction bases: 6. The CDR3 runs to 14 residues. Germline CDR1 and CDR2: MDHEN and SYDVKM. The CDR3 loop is CASSSPSSGNTQYF. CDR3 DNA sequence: TGTGCCAGCAGTTCCCCCTCTAGCGGGAATACGCAGTATTTT.

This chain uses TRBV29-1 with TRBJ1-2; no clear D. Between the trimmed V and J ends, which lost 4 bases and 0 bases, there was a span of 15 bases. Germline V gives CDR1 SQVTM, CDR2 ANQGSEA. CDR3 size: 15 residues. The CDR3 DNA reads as TGCAGCGTTGGCAGTCTGTCAGATACTAACTATGGCTACACCTTC. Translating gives CSVGSLSDTNYGYTF.

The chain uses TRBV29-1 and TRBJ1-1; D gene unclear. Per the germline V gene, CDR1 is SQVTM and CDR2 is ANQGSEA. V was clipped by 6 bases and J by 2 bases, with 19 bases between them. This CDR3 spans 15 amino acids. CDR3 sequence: CSVNSVLKINTEAFF. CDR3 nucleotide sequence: TGCAGCGTCAACAGTGTTCTCAAAATCAACACTGAAGCTTTCTTT.

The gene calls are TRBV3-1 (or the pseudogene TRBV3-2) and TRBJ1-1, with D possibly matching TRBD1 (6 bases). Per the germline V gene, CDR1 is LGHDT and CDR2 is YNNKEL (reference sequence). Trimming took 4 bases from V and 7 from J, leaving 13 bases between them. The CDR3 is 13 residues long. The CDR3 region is CASSPTGSGEAFF. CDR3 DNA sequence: TGTGCCAGCAGCCCAACAGGGAGTGGTGAAGCTTTCTTT.

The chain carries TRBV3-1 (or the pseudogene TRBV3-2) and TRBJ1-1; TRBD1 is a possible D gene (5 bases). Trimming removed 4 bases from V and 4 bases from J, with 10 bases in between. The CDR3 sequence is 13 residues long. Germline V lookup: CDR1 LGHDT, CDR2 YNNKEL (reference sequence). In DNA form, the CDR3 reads TGTGCCAGCAGCCCAGGGTTTCGCACTGAAGCTTTCTTT. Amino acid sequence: CASSPGFRTEAFF.

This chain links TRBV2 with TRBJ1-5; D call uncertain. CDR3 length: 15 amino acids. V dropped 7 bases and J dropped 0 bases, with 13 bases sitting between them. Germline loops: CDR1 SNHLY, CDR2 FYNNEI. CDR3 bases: TGTGCCAGCAAGGTGGAGGTTTCTAGCAATCAGCCCCAGCATTTT. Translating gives CASKVEVSSNQPQHF.

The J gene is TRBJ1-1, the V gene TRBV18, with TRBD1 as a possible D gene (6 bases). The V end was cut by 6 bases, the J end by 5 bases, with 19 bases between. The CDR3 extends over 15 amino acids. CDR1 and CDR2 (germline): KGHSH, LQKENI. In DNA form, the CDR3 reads TGTGCCAGCTCCCGAACTAGGCAGGGGAGTACTGAAGCTTTCTTT. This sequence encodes CASSRTRQGSTEAFF.

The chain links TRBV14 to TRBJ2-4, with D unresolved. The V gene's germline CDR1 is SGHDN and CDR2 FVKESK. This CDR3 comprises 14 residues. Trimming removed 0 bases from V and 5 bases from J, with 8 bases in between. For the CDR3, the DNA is TGTGCCAGCAGCCAAGACATTGTCCAAAACATTCAGTACTTC. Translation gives CASSQDIVQNIQYF.

CDR3 in amino acids: CASSQGGGFNYGYTF. Written as DNA, the CDR3 is TGTGCCAGCAGCCAAGGCGGGGGGTTTAACTATGGCTACACCTTC. The chain carries TRBV14 and TRBJ1-2; a weak D match, TRBD1 (5 bases). The CDR3 length is 15 residues. Germline V gene sequence: CDR1 SGHDN, CDR2 FVKESK. Trimming took off 1 base at V and 1 base at J, with 10 bases between the two ends.

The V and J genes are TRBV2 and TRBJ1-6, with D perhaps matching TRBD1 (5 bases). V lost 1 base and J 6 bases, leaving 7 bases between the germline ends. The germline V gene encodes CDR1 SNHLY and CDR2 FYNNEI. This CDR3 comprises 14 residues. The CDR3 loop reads CASSEGTRNSPLHF. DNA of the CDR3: TGTGCCAGCAGTGAAGGGACACGTAATTCACCCCTCCACTTT.

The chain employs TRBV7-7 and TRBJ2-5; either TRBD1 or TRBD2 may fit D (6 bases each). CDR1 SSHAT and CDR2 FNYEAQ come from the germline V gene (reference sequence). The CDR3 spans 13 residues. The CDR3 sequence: CASGSRGKETQYF. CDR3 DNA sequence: TGTGCTAGCGGCTCGAGGGGGAAAGAGACCCAGTACTTC.